Listed below are T cell receptor beta chains from one sample, sequenced in a study of Ad26.COV2.S vaccination and SARS-CoV-2 variants. Sequencing was performed with immunoSEQ multiplex PCR; in TCRdb, only in-frame clones are kept and a portion is missing. Of around 300,000 clones in the sample, around nine tenths were seen once. The sequencing used peripheral blood, collected in a trial of Ad26.COV2.S vaccine versus placebo. These TCRs come from a person aged 18-65 years who received the Ad26.COV2.S COVID-19 vaccine or a placebo. Each CDR3 is given with its conserved first and last residue. The D gene is left open where the match is weak. A clone size is listed for some rows: how often the clone was seen (once, few, many), or a class if it is expanded.

D gene	clone size	V gene	J gene	CDR3 DNA	CDR3 protein
-	-	TRBV7-2	TRBJ2-2	TGTGCCAGCAGCTTAGCCAGGGAGTACACCGGGGAGCTGTTTTTT	CASSLAREYTGELFF
TRBD1	-	TRBV2	TRBJ1-6	TGTGCCAGCCGGGGACAGGGCGACTCACCCCTCCACTTT	CASRGQGDSPLHF
-	once	TRBV4-2	TRBJ2-2	TGTGCCAGCAGCCAAGAAACTGGGGCGGACAGACCCACCGGGGAGCTGTTTTTT	CASSQETGADRPTGELFF
-	-	TRBV11-2	TRBJ1-6	TGTGCCAGCAGCTTAGGGGCAGGGTCGAATAATTCACCCCTCCACTTT	CASSLGAGSNNSPLHF
TRBD1	few	TRBV6-5	TRBJ1-2	TGTGCCAGCAGGTCCACGGGTGGACAGGGGTATGGCTACACCTTC	CASRSTGGQGYGYTF
-	-	TRBV13	TRBJ1-2	TGTGCCAGCAGCCCGACGGCTTGGGGGAGGTATGGCTACACCTTC	CASSPTAWGRYGYTF
TRBD2	-	TRBV12-3/TRBV12-4	TRBJ2-1	TGTGCCAGCCAGCGGGGGGGCTACAATGAGCAGTTCTTC	CASQRGGYNEQFF
-	-	TRBV9	TRBJ2-1	TGTGCCAGCAGCGTAGGGAGGGGTGAGCAGTTCTTC	CASSVGRGEQFF
TRBD2	-	TRBV7-2	TRBJ2-7	TGTGCCAGCAGCTTAGGACTAGCGGGAGGGGTGCAGTACTTC	CASSLGLAGGVQYF
TRBD2	-	TRBV12-5	TRBJ2-2	TGTGCTAGTGATTCGGGAGGGCCTTTGGCCGGGGAGCTGTTTTTT	CASDSGGPLAGELFF
-	-	TRBV10-3	TRBJ1-2	TGTGCCATCCAAGAGGGCACTAACTATGGCTACACCTTC	CAIQEGTNYGYTF
TRBD1	once	TRBV5-6	TRBJ1-6	TGTGCCAGCAGCGAGTACAGGGGAGTGAAGAATTCACCCCTCCACTTT	CASSEYRGVKNSPLHF
-	-	TRBV15	TRBJ2-1	TGTGCCACCAGCAGACAGGGGGGAGGACTCAATGAGCAGTTCTTC	CATSRQGGGLNEQFF
-	-	TRBV12-3/TRBV12-4	TRBJ1-2	TGTGCCAGCAGCCCTTGGGGGGGCTATGGCTACACCTTC	CASSPWGGYGYTF
-	-	TRBV5-1	TRBJ1-2	TGCGCCAGCAGGGTGGGCCAGGGAGAGGATGGCTACACCTTC	CASRVGQGEDGYTF
-	-	TRBV7-2	TRBJ1-3	TGTGCCAGCAGCCCCGACAGCTCTGGAAACACCATATATTTT	CASSPDSSGNTIYF
-	-	TRBV7-6	TRBJ1-5	TGTGCCAGCAGCTTAGGGGGGGCTCAGCCCCAGCATTTT	CASSLGGAQPQHF
-	-	TRBV9	TRBJ1-2	TGTGCCAGCAGCGTAGCCCCGGACACCTCTAACTATGGCTACACCTTC	CASSVAPDTSNYGYTF
TRBD1	-	TRBV25-1	TRBJ1-2	TGTGCCAGCAGACAGGGGGGTTCGAACTATGGCTACACCTTC	CASRQGGSNYGYTF
-	-	TRBV11-2	TRBJ1-1	TGTGCCAGCAGCTCTAATGGGTGGAGCACTGAAGCTTTCTTT	CASSSNGWSTEAFF
-	-	TRBV7-2	TRBJ1-4	TGTGCCAGCAGCTTAGGAGGCCCTAATGAAAAACTGTTTTTT	CASSLGGPNEKLFF
TRBD1	-	TRBV10-3	TRBJ2-5	TGTGCCATCAGGCCAGGGACAGGGGGCGGAGAGACCCAGTACTTC	CAIRPGTGGGETQYF
-	-	TRBV2	TRBJ1-1	TGTGCCAGCAGTGGGAACCTTGTCAGGAACACTGAAGCTTTCTTT	CASSGNLVRNTEAFF
TRBD1	-	TRBV7-2	TRBJ1-2	TGTGCCAGCAGCGCGGACAGGGGGAGCTATGGCTACACCTTC	CASSADRGSYGYTF
-	-	TRBV6-6	TRBJ1-1	TGTGCCAGCAGTTACTCAAGCAGGAGTACTGAAGCTTTCTTT	CASSYSSRSTEAFF
-	-	TRBV24-1	TRBJ2-2	TGTGCCACCAGCGCTAGAAGAGGCAACACCGGGGAGCTGTTTTTT	CATSARRGNTGELFF
-	-	TRBV11-2	TRBJ2-5	TGTGCCAGCAGCTTTTCGGGCCCGGGAGAGACCCAGTACTTC	CASSFSGPGETQYF
TRBD2	-	TRBV9	TRBJ2-1	TGTGCCAGCAGCGCTCACATAGCGGGAGGTAACAATGAGCAGTTCTTC	CASSAHIAGGNNEQFF
-	-	TRBV7-9	TRBJ2-3	TGTGCCAGCAGCTTATCGATGGGTGGTACGCAGTATTTT	CASSLSMGGTQYF
TRBD1	-	TRBV5-1	TRBJ1-2	TGCGCCAGCAGCTCCGGGACAGGGGATCTTGGCTACACCTTC	CASSSGTGDLGYTF
TRBD1	-	TRBV28	TRBJ1-2	TGTGCAAGCAGGGACAGTAACTATGGCTACACCTTC	CASRDSNYGYTF
-	-	TRBV5-6	TRBJ1-2	TGTGCCAGCAGTCGTATGCCAGCCAACTATGGCTACACCTTC	CASSRMPANYGYTF
-	-	TRBV30	TRBJ1-2	TGTGCCTGGAATCCAGATGTTAACTATGGCTACACCTTC	CAWNPDVNYGYTF
-	-	TRBV19	TRBJ1-2	TGTGCCAGTAAGGGTGGTTATGGCTACACCTTC	CASKGGYGYTF
-	-	TRBV6-1	TRBJ1-2	TGTGCCAGCAGTGAAGTGGGGGACGGATATGGCTACACCTTC	CASSEVGDGYGYTF
TRBD2	-	TRBV30	TRBJ2-7	TGTGCCTGGAGTGAACAAGCGGGAGTGATCTACGAGCAGTACTTC	CAWSEQAGVIYEQYF
TRBD1	-	TRBV27	TRBJ1-5	TGTGCCAGCAGTCCCGACTTCCTTGACAGGGTCGGTGGCAATCAGCCCCAGCATTTT	CASSPDFLDRVGGNQPQHF
-	-	TRBV6-5	TRBJ1-3	TGTGCCAGCAGTCTTAACAGGGCTGGAAACACCATATATTTT	CASSLNRAGNTIYF
-	-	TRBV15	TRBJ2-7	TGTGCCACCAGCAGAGTGGGGGAAGAGCAGTACTTC	CATSRVGEEQYF
-	-	TRBV4-1	TRBJ2-7	TGCGCCAGCAGCCAAGAGTCCCGACTCACTTACGAGCAGTACTTC	CASSQESRLTYEQYF
TRBD1	-	TRBV6-2/TRBV6-3	TRBJ1-5	TGTGCCAGCAGTCGAGGACAGGGGGTAAGACAGCCCCAGCATTTT	CASSRGQGVRQPQHF
-	-	TRBV11-2	TRBJ2-7	TGTGCCAGCAGTTTTACAGAGACCTACGAGCAGTACTTC	CASSFTETYEQYF
-	-	TRBV7-6	TRBJ2-1	TGTGCCAGCAGCCCCGAGCGGGTGGGTGAGCAGTTCTTC	CASSPERVGEQFF
-	-	TRBV5-1	TRBJ2-3	TGCGCCAGCAGCTTGGTCGGGGGTGGCACAGATACGCAGTATTTT	CASSLVGGGTDTQYF
-	-	TRBV2	TRBJ1-1	TGTGCCGTATGGGACACGAACACTGAAGCTTTCTTT	CAVWDTNTEAFF
-	-	TRBV5-4	TRBJ2-2	TGTGCCAGCAGCTTGGGGTCCGGACCCGCCGGGGAGCTGTTTTTT	CASSLGSGPAGELFF
TRBD1	-	TRBV28	TRBJ2-7	TGTGCCAGTGACAGGGGTTGGGAATACGAGCAGTACTTC	CASDRGWEYEQYF
TRBD2	once	TRBV5-5	TRBJ2-5	TGTGCCAGCAGCCGGGGAGGGTTCAAAGAGACCCAGTACTTC	CASSRGGFKETQYF
TRBD1	once	TRBV6-1	TRBJ1-1	TGTGCCAGCAGTGAACCTCCGAGGGGGCCTAACACTGAAGCTTTCTTT	CASSEPPRGPNTEAFF